This T cell receptor (beta chain) emerged from a study of cytomegalovirus exposure and HLA in healthy donors (dated by TCRdb to about 2017). For the wider study: A later analysis indicated that the 95 to 150 validation repertoires were generated on the platform also employed for the roughly 720 repertoires of the first cohort. To predict cytomegalovirus infection status, the study combined high-throughput TCR immunosequencing, statistical association of individual TCRs with disease status, and machine learning. In addition to the first cohort of about 650 subjects, a separate validation cohort of under 150 different subjects was used. The study aimed to test whether signatures of past pathogen exposure could be identified by cataloging public T cell receptors. Findings and caveats that apply to the study as a whole: While some public TCRs were present in many individuals, most TCR sequences turned up only very rarely across donors. Of the cluster scores, around 95% were above 0 in a later analysis, which found that TCRs clustered in the first cohort also tended to co-occur in the approximately 120 validation repertoires. The study listed 170 or so TCR beta chains as associated with cytomegalovirus. A few of the identified cytomegalovirus-associated TCR beta chains were confirmed in vitro to be specific for cytomegalovirus antigens. All 120 or so repertoires were used to score co-occurrence in the validation cohort in a later analysis, because that analysis had no HLA typing for the cohort. Cytomegalovirus status was reported to be diagnosed by the classifier with high specificity and sensitivity in both the original and validation cohorts. The authors suggested that the approach could potentially be generalized to other disease states and immunological phenotypes.

Based on the germline V gene, the CDR1 and CDR2 sequences are SGHVS and FNYEAQ. Relative to germline, V is 1 base shorter and J is 2 bases shorter, with 9 bases between their ends. Counted from cysteine to phenylalanine, this CDR3 has 16 amino acids. Here the CDR3 DNA is all that survives: 48 bases in frame from base 1. The donors were included in the validation cohort of some 120 subjects, a group kept apart from the roughly 700-subject first cohort. This clone was detected a few times. No cognate antigen has been identified for it. Per-base quality was not reported, and no clone a single base away is much larger than it. Library method: the immunoSEQ multiplex PCR assay. The authors' analysis ran thus. To diagnose cytomegalovirus status from the catalog of TCR beta chain sequences, a statistical classification framework was built. The source is immuneACCESS, and TCRdb retained only in-frame sequences with V and J called. Part of the clones is not carried over; for the studies checked, unresolved V genes explain less than half of this, and the remainder is unexplained. The V and J calls and clone size come from that table; D and trimming were worked out from the DNA. In all, the sample holds roughly 130,000 clones, and 88% of those were seen once. Of the sample, 1.4% to 1.5% falls within the top ten clones.

Sequenced input: PBMCs. The rearranged chain carries TRBV7-6 and TRBJ2-6, and the D gene may be TRBD1, 6 bases matching. The receptor comes from a man under 40 in good health and CMV-seronegative. The CDR3 has the sequence CASSLVTGPGANVLTF. The DNA sequence follows: TGTGCCAGCAGCTTAGTAACAGGGCCTGGGGCCAACGTCCTGACTTTC.